This TCR beta chain appears in the sequencing data of a study of cytomegalovirus exposure and HLA in healthy donors. There are 17 residues in the CDR3. Trimming took 3 bases from V and 4 from J; bases not matched to a gene: 8. CDR1 and CDR2 from the germline V gene are PRHDT and FYEKMQ (reference sequence). Data came from immunoSEQ multiplex PCR; TCRdb stores just in-frame clones and leaves some out. The table includes approximately 150,000 clones, about 90% detected once. This TCR was sampled from a woman aged 18-29 years in good health and CMV-seropositive. The rearrangement uses TRBV13 and TRBJ2-1; 11 bases align to TRBD2. Source material: PBMCs. The CDR3 here is CASSFGTSGARYNEQFF. CDR3 sequence (DNA): TGTGCCAGCAGCTTTGGGACTAGCGGAGCTCGGTACAATGAGCAGTTCTTC.